This T cell receptor beta chain was retrieved from a study of shared clonotypes between healthy human individuals. J was trimmed by 5 bases and V by 2 bases; bases with no gene match: 0. The CDR3 consists of 13 residues. Germline CDR1 reads KGHSY; CDR2 reads FQNENV. To note about this clone: This may arise from a read error, as a much more abundant clone is one base away.

Data came from immunoSEQ multiplex PCR; TCRdb stores just in-frame clones and leaves some out. Counted here are roughly 680,000 clones, 72% occurring once; the ten biggest clones make up under 2%. The rearrangement joins TRBV16 to TRBJ1-5; 7 bases are shared with TRBD1. Sequencing was done on a sample of memory CD4+ T cells sorted from blood. Subset meaning: CD45RA-negative fraction. This clonotype originated in a woman in her 30s in good health. CDR3 loop: CASSQQGDQPQHF. The CDR3 nucleotides are TGTGCCAGCAGCCAACAGGGGGATCAGCCCCAGCATTTT.